This T cell receptor (beta chain) is from a study of T cell repertoires in cytomegalovirus infection (dated by TCRdb to about 2019). Turning to the overall study: Recently identified HLA-C-restricted CMV epitopes, whose presentation resists viral immunomodulation, were targeted by peptide stimulations together with well-studied HLA-B-restricted epitopes. Donor HLA type was relevant to the analysis, as public TCR beta signatures indicated carriage of CMV infection together with the matching HLA type.

This clonotype came up many times. Its binding antigen is unknown. The input lacks base qualities; no much larger clone sits a single base away. Interpreted using the paper, the treatment or condition label stands for: in vitro stimulation with specific CMV peptide epitopes to enrich CMV-specific T cells. Sequences MNHEY (CDR1) and SVGEGT (CDR2) are obtained from the germline V gene. A distance of 12 bases separates the germline ends of V and J, which lose 0 bases and 6 bases respectively. The CDR3 contains 15 residues, cysteine and phenylalanine counted. Here the CDR3 DNA is all that survives: 45 bases in frame from base 1. What the authors observed across the whole study: In the ex vivo response, HLA-C-restricted CMV-specific TCR beta clonotypes were dominant, and in two of eight donors the single most frequent clonotype came from this HLA-C-restricted group. In both this cohort and an independent cohort of approximately 350 donors, the cumulative frequency of public TCR beta family members distinguished carriers of CMV infection plus the relevant HLA type.

Sequencing used an Illumina HiSeq 1500. TCRdb trimmed the raw reads at Q25, called clones with MiXCR and kept productive beta chains. Entries are consolidated by CDR3 protein sequence, retaining the most common genes and DNA. Here the sample has roughly 280,000 distinct CDR3 sequences; 20% to 25% occur a single time. The ten largest clones take up roughly 20% of the sample. The receptor was derived from a human donor in good health (CMV status not recorded). Some clones in this sample may be carry-over from other donors' samples. The sequence links TRBV6-2 or TRBV6-3 to TRBJ1-5; matching of 5 bases hints at TRBD1 as the D gene. Sequencing used cultured PBMCs, obtained from culture after CMV antigen stimulation. Here the CDR3 is given as CASSYSSQGGQPQHF. The nucleotides are TGTGCCAGCAGTTACTCGTCTCAGGGAGGTCAGCCCCAGCATTTT.